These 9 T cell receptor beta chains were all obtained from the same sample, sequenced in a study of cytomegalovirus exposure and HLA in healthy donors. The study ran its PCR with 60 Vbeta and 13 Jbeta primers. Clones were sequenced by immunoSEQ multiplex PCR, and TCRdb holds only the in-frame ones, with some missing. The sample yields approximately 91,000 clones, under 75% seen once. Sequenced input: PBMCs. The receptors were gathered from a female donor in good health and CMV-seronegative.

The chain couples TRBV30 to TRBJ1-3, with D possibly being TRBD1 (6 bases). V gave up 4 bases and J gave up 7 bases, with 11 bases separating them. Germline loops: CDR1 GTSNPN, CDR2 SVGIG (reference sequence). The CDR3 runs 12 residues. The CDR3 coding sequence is TGTGCCTGGACACAGGGCTGGAACACCATATATTTT. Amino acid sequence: CAWTQGWNTIYF.

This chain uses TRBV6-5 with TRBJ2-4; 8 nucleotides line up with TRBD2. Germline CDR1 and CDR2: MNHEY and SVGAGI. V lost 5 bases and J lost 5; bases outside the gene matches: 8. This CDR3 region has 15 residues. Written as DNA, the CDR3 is TGTGCCAGCAGTCCTCGGGAGGGCGGGGAAAACATTCAGTACTTC. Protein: CASSPREGGENIQYF.

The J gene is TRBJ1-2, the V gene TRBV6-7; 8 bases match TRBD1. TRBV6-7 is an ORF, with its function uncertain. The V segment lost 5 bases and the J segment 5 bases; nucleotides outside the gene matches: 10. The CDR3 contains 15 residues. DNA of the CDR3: TGTGCCAGCAGTGACGACGGGACAGGCCCGTATGGCTACACCTTC. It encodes CASSDDGTGPYGYTF.

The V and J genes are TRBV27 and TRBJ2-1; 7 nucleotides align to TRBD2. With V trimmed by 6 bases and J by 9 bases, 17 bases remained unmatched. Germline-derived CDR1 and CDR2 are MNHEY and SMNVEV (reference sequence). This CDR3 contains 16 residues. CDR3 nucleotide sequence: TGTGCCAGCAGCCGACTTACGGGGGAGGGAAGGGCTGAGCAGTTCTTC. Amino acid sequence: CASSRLTGEGRAEQFF.

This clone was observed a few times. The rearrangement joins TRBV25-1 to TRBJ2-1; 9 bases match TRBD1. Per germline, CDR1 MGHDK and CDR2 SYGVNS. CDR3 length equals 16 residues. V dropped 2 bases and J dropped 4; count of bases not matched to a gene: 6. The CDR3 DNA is TGTGCCAGCAGTGAAATGGACAGGGGTCGATACAATGAGCAGTTCTTC. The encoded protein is CASSEMDRGRYNEQFF.

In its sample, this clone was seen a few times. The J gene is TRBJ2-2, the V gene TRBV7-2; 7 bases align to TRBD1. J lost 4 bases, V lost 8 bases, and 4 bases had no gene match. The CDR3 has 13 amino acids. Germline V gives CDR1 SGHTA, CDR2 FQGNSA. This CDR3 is CASGGQITGELFF. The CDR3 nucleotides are TGTGCCAGCGGGGGACAGATCACCGGGGAGCTGTTTTTT.

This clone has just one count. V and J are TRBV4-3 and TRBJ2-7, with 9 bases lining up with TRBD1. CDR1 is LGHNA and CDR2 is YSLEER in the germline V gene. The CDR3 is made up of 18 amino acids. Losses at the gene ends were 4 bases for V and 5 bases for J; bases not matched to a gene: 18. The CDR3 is CASSPRVTTGDRVNEQYF. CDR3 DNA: TGCGCCAGCAGCCCACGAGTGACAACCGGGGACAGGGTCAACGAGCAGTACTTC.

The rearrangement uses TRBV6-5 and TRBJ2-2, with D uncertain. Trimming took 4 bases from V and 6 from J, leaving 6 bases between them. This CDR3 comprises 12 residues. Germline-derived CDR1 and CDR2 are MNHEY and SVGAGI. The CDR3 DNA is TGTGCCAGCAGTTCATTAGCCGGGGAGCTGTTTTTT. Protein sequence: CASSSLAGELFF.

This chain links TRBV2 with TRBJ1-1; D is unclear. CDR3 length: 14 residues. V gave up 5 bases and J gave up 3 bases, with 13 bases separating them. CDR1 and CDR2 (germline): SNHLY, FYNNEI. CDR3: CASSIGGTHTEAFF. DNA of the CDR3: TGTGCCAGCAGTATTGGCGGCACGCACACTGAAGCTTTCTTT. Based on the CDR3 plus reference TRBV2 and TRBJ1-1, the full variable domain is EPEVTQTPSHQVTQMGQEVILRCVPISNHLYFYWYRQILGQKVEFLVSFYNNEISEKSEIFDDQFSVERPDGSNFTLKIRSTKLEDSAMYFCASSIGGTHTEAFFGQGTRLTVV.